This entry concerns a single T cell receptor beta chain. Antigen: not known. These data belong to a study of beta chain features in type 1 diabetes. Across the study: Patient and healthy donor groups were alike in age, gender and cell yields. Overall study results and limits: The study found moderately but significantly shorter TCRB CDR3s in all four CD4+ subsets of Type 1 diabetes patients.

What was sequenced were expressed TCRB transcripts, since all of the isolated RNA had been reverse transcribed. Clones were sequenced by immunoSEQ multiplex PCR, and TCRdb holds only the in-frame ones, with some missing. This table has some 350,000 clones, roughly 14% appearing once. Unmatched junction bases numbered 7, after V lost 3 bases and J lost 7 bases. Germline loops: CDR1 SEHNR, CDR2 FQNEAQ (reference sequence). This CDR3 is 16 amino acids long. Sample: naive CD4+ T cells from blood. V usage is TRBV7-9 and J usage is TRBJ2-1, with TRBD2 identical over 12 bases. The source is a woman younger than 35 with type 1 diabetes. The DNA of the CDR3 is TGTGCCAGCAGCTTGGAACTAGCGGGAGGTCGTAATGAGCAGTTCTTC. Translating gives CASSLELAGGRNEQFF.